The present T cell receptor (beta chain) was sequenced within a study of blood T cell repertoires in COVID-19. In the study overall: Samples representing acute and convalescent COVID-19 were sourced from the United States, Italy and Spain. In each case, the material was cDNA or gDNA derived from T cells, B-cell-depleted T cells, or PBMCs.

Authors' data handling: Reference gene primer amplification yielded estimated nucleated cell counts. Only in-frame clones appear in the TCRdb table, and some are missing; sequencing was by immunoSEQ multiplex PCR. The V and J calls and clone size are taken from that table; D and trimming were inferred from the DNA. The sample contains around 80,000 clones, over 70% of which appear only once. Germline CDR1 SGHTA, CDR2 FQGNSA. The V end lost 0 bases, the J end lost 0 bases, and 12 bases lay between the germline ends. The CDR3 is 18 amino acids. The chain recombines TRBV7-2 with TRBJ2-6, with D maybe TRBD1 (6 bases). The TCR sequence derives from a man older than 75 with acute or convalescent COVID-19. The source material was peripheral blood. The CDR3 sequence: CASSLAGALSSGANVLTF. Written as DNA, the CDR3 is TGTGCCAGCAGCTTAGCGGGGGCCCTGAGCTCTGGGGCCAACGTCCTGACTTTC.